This entry is about one T cell receptor beta chain. Its matching antigen is unknown. These data come from a study of cytomegalovirus exposure and HLA in healthy donors. Broader study findings: In a later analysis, HLA-associated TCR beta chains were more clonally expanded than equally common others. Available immune exposure information covered CMV serostatus only. Reports indicate that TCR beta sequences accurately predicted the HLA-A and HLA-B alleles of most subjects. The study labeled 150 or so TCR beta chains cytomegalovirus-associated.

PCR used 60 Vbeta primers and 13 Jbeta primers. Method: immunoSEQ multiplex PCR; TCRdb's copy keeps in-frame clones and lacks some. The sample has some 120,000 clones, approximately 80% seen once. This clonotype was sampled from a male donor in good health and CMV-seronegative. Sequenced input: PBMCs.

This CDR3 is CASTGTSGGQRQFF. CDR3 in DNA: TGTGCCAGCACTGGGACTAGCGGGGGCCAGCGGCAGTTCTTC. V gene TRBV6-6 combines with J gene TRBJ2-1, with 14 bases identical to TRBD2. V lost 7 bases to trimming and J lost 12 bases; unmatched junction nucleotides: 8. The CDR3 runs to 14 residues. Germline CDR1 MNHNY, CDR2 SVGAGI (reference sequence).